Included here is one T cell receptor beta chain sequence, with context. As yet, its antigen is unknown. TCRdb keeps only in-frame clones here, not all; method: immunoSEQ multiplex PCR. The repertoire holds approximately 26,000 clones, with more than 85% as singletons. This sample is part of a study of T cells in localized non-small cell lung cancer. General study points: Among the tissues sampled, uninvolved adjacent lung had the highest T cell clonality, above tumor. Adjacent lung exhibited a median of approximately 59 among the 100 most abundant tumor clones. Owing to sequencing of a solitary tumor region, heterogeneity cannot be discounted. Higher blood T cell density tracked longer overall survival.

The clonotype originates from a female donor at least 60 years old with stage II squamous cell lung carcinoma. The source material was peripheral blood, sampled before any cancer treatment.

CDR3 sequence: CASSLVGAGASNEQFF. DNA for the CDR3: TGCGCCAGCAGCTTGGTGGGGGCGGGAGCCTCTAATGAGCAGTTCTTC. The V and J genes are TRBV5-1 and TRBJ2-1; D may be TRBD2 (7 bases). The germline V gene encodes CDR1 SGHRS and CDR2 YFSETQ. V was pared by 0 bases and J by 7 bases, with 17 bases between. The CDR3 extends over 16 amino acids.